The subject of this entry is one TCR beta chain. The antigen is undetermined. This sample was included in a study of cytomegalovirus exposure and HLA in healthy donors. Study-wide points: A later analysis found most CMV-associated TCR beta chains apparently HLA-restricted. More clonal expansion characterized HLA-associated TCR beta chains than equally common others in a later analysis.

Donors counted as nominally healthy when sampled, yet unrecorded immune exposures were likely. A multiplex PCR was run with 60 Vbeta primers and 13 Jbeta primers. The table came from immunoSEQ multiplex PCR; TCRdb's copy has only in-frame clones and leaves some out. The table has 100,000 or so clones, roughly 70% seen once; the top ten hold about 2.5%. The sequence derives from a man aged 50 to 60 in good health and CMV-seronegative. The specimen was PBMCs.

The CDR3 coding sequence is TGTGCCAGCAGCTTGGGTAGCAGTACGAAAAAGGCGGGCACCGGGGAGCTGTTTTTT. Translating it yields CASSLGSSTKKAGTGELFF. This chain joins TRBV5-5 and TRBJ2-2, with a possible D match to TRBD2 (5 bases). The CDR3 has 19 residues. CDR1 is SGHKS and CDR2 is YYEKEE in the germline V gene (reference sequence). Trimming took 0 bases from V and 4 from J, leaving 22 bases between them. Full variable domain (outside the CDR3, taken from reference TRBV5-5 and TRBJ2-2): DAGVTQSPTHLIKTRGQQVTLRCSPISGHKSVSWYQQVLGQGPQFIFQYYEKEERGRGNFPDRFSARQFPNYSSELNVNALLLGDSALYLCASSLGSSTKKAGTGELFFGEGSRLTVL.